This entry describes one T cell receptor (beta chain). Its antigen is still unknown. Unique molecular identifiers featured in each of the TCR beta cDNA libraries. One entry per CDR3 protein, called by TCRdb with MiXCR from the PCR reads. The repertoire holds roughly 600,000 distinct CDR3 sequences, around 40% seen once, with roughly 1.7% in the top ten. This CDR3 contains 12 residues. Trimming left V 4 bases short and J 8 bases short, with 8 bases between. The germline V gene has CDR1 KGHDR and CDR2 SFDVKD. This sample was taken from a study of post-analysis software for immune sequencing data. Looking at the study overall: Courses of disease covered relapsing-remitting, secondary progressive and progressive-relapsing multiple sclerosis.

Findings and caveats of the study: When compared against controls, multiple sclerosis patients showed significantly lower normalized Chao1 diversity. Four or five TRBV segments, TRBV5-6, TRBV5-1 and TRBV20-1 among them, were found more frequent in patients than controls.

Input material: blood. The TCR comes from a girl under 18 with multiple sclerosis. The chain uses TRBV24-1 and TRBJ2-1, with D hard to call. The CDR3 is CATSESTDEQFF. The CDR3 DNA reads as TGTGCCACCAGTGAGTCTACCGATGAGCAGTTCTTC.